This T cell receptor (beta chain) originates from a study of blood T cell repertoires in COVID-19. Study at large: PBMCs, B-cell-depleted T cells, or T cells provided the cDNA or gDNA that made up the material.

In the authors' methods: By means of reference gene primer amplification, nucleated cell counts were estimated. Produced via immunoSEQ multiplex PCR; TCRdb's table is partial and in-frame only. V, J and clone size are taken as reported in that table, and D and trimming were inferred from the DNA itself. Of about 300,000 clones in the sample, approximately 90% are singletons; the top ten hold under 11%. Participant ages covered roughly 18 to 89 years across some 25 US areas. Either two negative PCRs, clearance, or symptom resolution qualified Cohort 3 donors as recovered. This CDR3 has 15 residues. Trimming shortened V by 0 bases and J by 0 bases, and 8 bases separated the two germline ends. Per the germline V gene, CDR1 is MGHRA and CDR2 is YSYEKL.

Sequencing was carried out using PBMCs or T cells enriched from blood (not recorded which). This sequence joins TRBV4-1 and TRBJ1-2; no definite D call. The receptor comes from a woman aged 18-30 years who had recovered from COVID-19. Here the CDR3 reads CASSQDQQANYGYTF. The CDR3 DNA follows: TGCGCCAGCAGCCAAGATCAGCAGGCTAACTATGGCTACACCTTC.